This T cell receptor (beta chain) was captured by sequencing in a study of breast tumors, draining lymph nodes, adjacent tissues. This clonotype was counted only a few times. Its target is unknown. This may be a read error: a much more frequent sequence differs by one nucleotide. This CDR3 comprises 17 residues. Germline CDR1 is SEHNR and CDR2 is FQNEAQ (reference sequence). TCRdb reprocessed the multiplex PCR reads via MiXCR and lists one record per CDR3 protein. Among 150,000 or so distinct CDR3 sequences, about 34% were seen once, and the ten largest hold 3.8%. The lymph nodes were axillary draining lymph nodes from breast cancer patients. Study observations and caveats: Luminal-like breast cancer showed significantly higher tumor–nontumor repertoire similarity than basal-like. Tumor T cell lymph node origin was a supported hypothesis, not proven. Findings are consistent with lymph node origin and intratumoral expansion of most tumor T cells. Compared with lymph nodes, tumors were less diverse; compared with nontumor tissue, more.

The chain uses TRBV7-9 and TRBJ2-1, with 8 bases that match TRBD2. The sequence was collected from a female donor with breast cancer. Some clones in this sample may be carry-over from other donors' samples. Sequencing was carried out using axillary lymph node tissue. CDR3 in DNA: TGTGGCAGCAGCCTTGGGGCCCTAGCGGGCTCCTACAATGAGCAGTTCTTC. Amino acid sequence: CGSSLGALAGSYNEQFF.